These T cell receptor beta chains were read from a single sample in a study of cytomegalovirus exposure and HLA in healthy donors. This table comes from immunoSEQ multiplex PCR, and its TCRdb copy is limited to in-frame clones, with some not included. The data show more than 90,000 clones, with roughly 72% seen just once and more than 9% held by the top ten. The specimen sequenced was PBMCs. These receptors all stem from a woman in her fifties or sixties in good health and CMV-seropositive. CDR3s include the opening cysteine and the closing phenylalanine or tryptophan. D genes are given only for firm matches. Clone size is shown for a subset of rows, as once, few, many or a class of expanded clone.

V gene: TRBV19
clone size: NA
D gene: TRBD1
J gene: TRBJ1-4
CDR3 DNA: TGTGCCAGTAGTCCGCGACAGGGGTTTGGCGAAAAACTGTTTTTT
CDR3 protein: CASSPRQGFGEKLFF

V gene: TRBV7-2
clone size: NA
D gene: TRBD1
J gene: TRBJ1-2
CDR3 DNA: TGTGCCAGCAGCCTTCAGCTGGGACAGGACTATGGCTACACCTTC
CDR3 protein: CASSLQLGQDYGYTF

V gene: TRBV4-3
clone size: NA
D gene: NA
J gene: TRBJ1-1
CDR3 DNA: TGCGCCAGCAGCCAAGTGGTAGGAGGGGACACTGAAGCTTTCTTT
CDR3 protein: CASSQVVGGDTEAFF

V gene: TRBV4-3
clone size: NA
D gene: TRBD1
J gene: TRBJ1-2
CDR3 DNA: TGCGCCAGCAGCCGGCAACAGGGGAAAGCGGGCTACACCTTC
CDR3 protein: CASSRQQGKAGYTF

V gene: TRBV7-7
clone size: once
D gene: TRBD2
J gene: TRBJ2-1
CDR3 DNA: TGTGCCAGCAGCCCCGGGGGGACTCCAGGTCATGAGCAGTTCTTC
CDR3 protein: CASSPGGTPGHEQFF

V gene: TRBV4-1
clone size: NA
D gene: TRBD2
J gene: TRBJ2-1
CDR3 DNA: TGCGCCAGCAGCCAAGGACTAGCGGGAGCCACCGGGGTGGGCAATGAGCAGTTCTTC
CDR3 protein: CASSQGLAGATGVGNEQFF

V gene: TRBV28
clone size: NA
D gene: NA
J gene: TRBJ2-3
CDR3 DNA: TGTGCCAGCAGCCCCCAGGAGGGAGCAGATACGCAGTATTTT
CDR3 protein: CASSPQEGADTQYF

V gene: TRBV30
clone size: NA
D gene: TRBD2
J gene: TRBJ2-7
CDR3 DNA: TGTGCCAGAACGGAAAAAGCGGGAAGGGAGCTCTACGAGCAGTACTTC
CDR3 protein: CARTEKAGRELYEQYF

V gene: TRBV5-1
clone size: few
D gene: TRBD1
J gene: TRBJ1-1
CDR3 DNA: TGCGCCAGCAGCTCAACAGGGGGTTACACTGAAGCTTTCTTT
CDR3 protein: CASSSTGGYTEAFF

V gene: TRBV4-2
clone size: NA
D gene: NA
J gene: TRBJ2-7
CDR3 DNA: TGTGCCAGCAGCCCATCGGAGGGTTCAGCCTACGAGCAGTACTTC
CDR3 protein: CASSPSEGSAYEQYF

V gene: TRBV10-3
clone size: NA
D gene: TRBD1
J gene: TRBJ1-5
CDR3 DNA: TGTGCCATCAGTGACTCGGGACAGGGTGGTCATCAGCCCCAGCATTTT
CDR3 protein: CAISDSGQGGHQPQHF

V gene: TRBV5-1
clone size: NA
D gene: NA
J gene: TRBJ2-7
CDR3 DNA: TGCGCCAGCAGCTTACAGGGTGTCGGCTACGAGCAGTACTTC
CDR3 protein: CASSLQGVGYEQYF

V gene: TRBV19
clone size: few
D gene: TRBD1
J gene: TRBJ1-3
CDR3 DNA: TGTGCCAGTAACCTAGGGACAGCCTCTGGAAACACCATATATTTT
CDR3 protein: CASNLGTASGNTIYF

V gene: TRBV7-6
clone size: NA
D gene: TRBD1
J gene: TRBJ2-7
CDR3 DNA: TGTGCCAGCAGCTTAGGCGGACAGGGTGCCTACGAGCAGTACTTC
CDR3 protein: CASSLGGQGAYEQYF

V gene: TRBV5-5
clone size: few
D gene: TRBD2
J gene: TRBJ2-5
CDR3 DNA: TGTGCCAGCAGCCCCAGCAGCGGGGGGATGGAGACCCAGTACTTC
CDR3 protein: CASSPSSGGMETQYF

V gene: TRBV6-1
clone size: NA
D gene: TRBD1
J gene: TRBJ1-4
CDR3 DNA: TGTGCCAGCAGTGAAAGTGGGACAGGCGATAATGAAAAACTGTTTTTT
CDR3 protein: CASSESGTGDNEKLFF

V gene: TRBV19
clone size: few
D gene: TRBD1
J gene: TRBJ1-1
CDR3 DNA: TGTGCCAGTACCACCGGGACAGTCCACACTGAAGCTTTCTTT
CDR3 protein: CASTTGTVHTEAFF

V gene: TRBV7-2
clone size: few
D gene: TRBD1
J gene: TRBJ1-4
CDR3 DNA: TGTGCCAGCAGCTTAGGGGGACAGGGTTCTAATGAAAAACTGTTTTTT
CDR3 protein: CASSLGGQGSNEKLFF

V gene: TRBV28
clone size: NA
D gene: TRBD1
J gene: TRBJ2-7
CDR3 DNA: TGTGCCAGCAGCCCGGGACAGTCCTACGAGCAGTACTTC
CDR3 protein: CASSPGQSYEQYF

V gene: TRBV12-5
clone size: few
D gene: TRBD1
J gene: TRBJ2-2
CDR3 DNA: TGTGCTAGTCATCCCTTTAACAGGGGATTGGCCGGGGAGCTGTTTTTT
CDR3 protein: CASHPFNRGLAGELFF

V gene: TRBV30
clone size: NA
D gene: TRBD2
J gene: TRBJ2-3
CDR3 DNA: TGTGCCTCCCAACTAGCGGGGGTAGCTACGCAGTATTTT
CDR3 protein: CASQLAGVATQYF

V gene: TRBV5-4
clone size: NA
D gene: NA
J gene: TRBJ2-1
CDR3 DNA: TGTGCCAGCAGCTTGATGGGAAGGGGGACGTACAATGAGCAGTTCTTC
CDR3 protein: CASSLMGRGTYNEQFF

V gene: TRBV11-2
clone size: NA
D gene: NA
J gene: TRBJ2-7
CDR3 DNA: TGTGCCAGCAGCTTAGCCTATGTGGAGAACGAGCAGTACTTC
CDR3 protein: CASSLAYVENEQYF

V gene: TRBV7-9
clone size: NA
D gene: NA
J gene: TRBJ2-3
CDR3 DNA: TGTGCCAGCAGCCACACAGATACGCAGTATTTT
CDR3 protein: CASSHTDTQYF

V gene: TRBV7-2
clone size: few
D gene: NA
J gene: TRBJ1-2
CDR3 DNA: TGTGCCAGCAGCTTTTCCGAAGCCTATGGCTACACCTTC
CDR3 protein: CASSFSEAYGYTF

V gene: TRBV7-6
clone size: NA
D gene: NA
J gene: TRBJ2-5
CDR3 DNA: TGTGCCAGCAGCTTAGGGCGGCAAGAGACCCAGTACTTC
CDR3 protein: CASSLGRQETQYF

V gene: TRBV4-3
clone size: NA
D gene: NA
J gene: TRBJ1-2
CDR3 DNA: TGCGCCAGCAGCCAAGATTTCCATAACTATGGCTACACCTTC
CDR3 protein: CASSQDFHNYGYTF

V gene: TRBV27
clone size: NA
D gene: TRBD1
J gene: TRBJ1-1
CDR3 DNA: TGTGCCAGCAGTTTAGACAGGGCTAACACTGAAGCTTTCTTT
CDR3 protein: CASSLDRANTEAFF

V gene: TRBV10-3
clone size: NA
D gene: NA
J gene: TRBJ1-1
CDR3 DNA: TGTGCCATCAGTGAGCTCCCCCGGGCTGAAGCTTTCTTT
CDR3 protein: CAISELPRAEAFF

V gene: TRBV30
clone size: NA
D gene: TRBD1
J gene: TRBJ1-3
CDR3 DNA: TGTGCCGGACAGGGGAGTGGAAACACCATATATTTT
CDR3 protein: CAGQGSGNTIYF

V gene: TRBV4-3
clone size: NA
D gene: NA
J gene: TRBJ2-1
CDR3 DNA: TGCGCCAGCAGCTCTTCGGGGGTCAATGAGCAGTTCTTC
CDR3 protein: CASSSSGVNEQFF

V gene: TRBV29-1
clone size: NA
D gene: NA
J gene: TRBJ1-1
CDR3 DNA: TGCAGCGCTTGGGCAGGGATGAACACTGAAGCTTTCTTT
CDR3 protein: CSAWAGMNTEAFF

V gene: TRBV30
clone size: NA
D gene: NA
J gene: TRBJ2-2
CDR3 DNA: TGTGCCTGGAATATAAACACCGGGGAGCTGTTTTTT
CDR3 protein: CAWNINTGELFF

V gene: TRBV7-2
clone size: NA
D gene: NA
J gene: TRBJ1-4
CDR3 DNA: TGTGCCAGCAGCTTGATGGCAGATGAAAAACTGTTTTTT
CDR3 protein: CASSLMADEKLFF

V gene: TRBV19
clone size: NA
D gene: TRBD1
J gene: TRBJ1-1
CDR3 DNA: TGTGCCAGTCAGGACAGGGGGAACACTGAAGCTTTCTTT
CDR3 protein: CASQDRGNTEAFF

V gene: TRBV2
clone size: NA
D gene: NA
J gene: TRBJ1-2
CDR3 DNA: TGTGCCAGCAGTGAGGGAGATGGTGGCTACACCTTC
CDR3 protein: CASSEGDGGYTF

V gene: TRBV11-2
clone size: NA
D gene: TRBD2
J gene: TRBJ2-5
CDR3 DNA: TGTGCCAGCAGCGGAGGAGGGACTAGGAACCAGTACTTC
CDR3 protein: CASSGGGTRNQYF

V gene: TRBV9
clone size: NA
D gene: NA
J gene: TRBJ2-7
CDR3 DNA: TGTGCCAGCAGCGAGGGAGAAAGCCAAAACTACGAGCAGTACTTC
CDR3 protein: CASSEGESQNYEQYF

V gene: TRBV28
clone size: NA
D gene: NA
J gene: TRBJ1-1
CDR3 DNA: TGTGCCAGCAAACAAGGGGGTAGGACTGAAGCTTTCTTT
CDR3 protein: CASKQGGRTEAFF

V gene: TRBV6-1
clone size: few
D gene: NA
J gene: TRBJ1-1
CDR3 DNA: TGTGCCAGCAGTATGGACAGATCGAACACTGAAGCTTTCTTT
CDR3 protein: CASSMDRSNTEAFF

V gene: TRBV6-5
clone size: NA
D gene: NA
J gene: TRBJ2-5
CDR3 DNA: TGTGCCAGCAGCCCTCAGGGTTTCGAGACCCAGTACTTC
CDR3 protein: CASSPQGFETQYF

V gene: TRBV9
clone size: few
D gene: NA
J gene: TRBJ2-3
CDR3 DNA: TGTGCCAGCAGCGTATCGGGTGCAGATACGCAGTATTTT
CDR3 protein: CASSVSGADTQYF

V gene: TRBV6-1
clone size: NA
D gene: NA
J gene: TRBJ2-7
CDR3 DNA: TGTGCCATCAGTGTAGGCCAGTGGAGCTCCTACGAGCAGTACTTC
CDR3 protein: CAISVGQWSSYEQYF

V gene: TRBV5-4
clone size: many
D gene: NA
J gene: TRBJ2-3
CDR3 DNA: TGTGCCAGCAGCTTGGTACAGGCCACAGATACGCAGTATTTT
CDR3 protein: CASSLVQATDTQYF

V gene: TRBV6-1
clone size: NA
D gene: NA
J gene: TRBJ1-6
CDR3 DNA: TGTGCCAGCAGTGAAGTAGTCCTCAATTCACCCCTCCACTTT
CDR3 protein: CASSEVVLNSPLHF